This TCR beta chain was sequenced during a study of blood T cell repertoires in COVID-19. Across the study: The United States, Italy and Spain provided the acute and convalescent COVID-19 samples. The cDNA or gDNA used as material had been derived from T cells, B-cell-depleted T cells, or PBMCs.

The V gene's germline CDR1 is MDHEN and CDR2 SYDVKM. Trimming took 5 bases from V and 10 from J; bases not matched to a gene: 12. The length of the CDR3 is 16 residues. In the original analysis: The assay estimated nucleated cells by amplifying reference gene primers. Method: immunoSEQ multiplex PCR; TCRdb's copy keeps in-frame clones and lacks some. V and J calls and clone size are given by that table; D and trimming were obtained from the DNA. The table lists 200,000 to 250,000 clones, around 90% of them singletons. Participants were placed into cohorts based on the clinical history they reported. The specimen was PBMCs or T cells enriched from blood (not recorded which). The chain combines TRBV28 with TRBJ1-6; 9 bases map to TRBD1. The receptor was isolated from a man aged 18 to 29 with acute COVID-19. In nucleotides, the CDR3 is TGTGCCAGCAGTCTGGGGACAGGGATATCTCGGTCACCCCTCCACTTT. Its translation: CASSLGTGISRSPLHF.